This T cell receptor (beta chain) was obtained from a study of blood T cell repertoires in COVID-19 (TCRdb year 2020). In terms of the full investigation: The collaborator samples originated in the United States, Italy and Spain and spanned the acute and convalescent phases of COVID-19. The prospective study material was composed of cDNA or gDNA derived from T cells, B-cell-depleted T cells, or PBMCs. The dataset comprised deeply sampled blood TCRbeta repertoires from subjects exposed to, actively infected with, or recovered from COVID-19. The repertoires were made available in a free public database intended to serve as a resource for research on the immune response to SARS-CoV-2. Samples were obtained from the ongoing ImmuneRACE study (first 160 participants) and from approximately 1,200 subjects provided by 6 global collaborators. The sample metadata nearly always contained a de-identified subject ID, COVID-19 status, age in years and sex. Where available, HLA class I and class II types were obtained from metadata supplied by the sample provider rather than from assay-based typing.

Each collaborating institution followed its own protocols to collect whole blood in K2EDTA tubes. For TCRbeta analysis, collaborators shipped samples as frozen whole blood, isolated PBMCs, or DNA extracted from either of those sample types. General study outcomes and caveats: The quantity of clinical and demographic metadata differed by source and by participant and was supplied without curation.

Concerning this clone: Its binding antigen is unknown. Within one base of it there is no much larger clone, and no base qualities were kept.

TCRbeta CDR3 regions were amplified from genomic DNA by means of the immunoSEQ Assay, a bias-controlled multiplex PCR. The study's own analysis went as follows. The number of nucleated cells in each sample was estimated from the amplification of reference gene primers within the assay. To quantify the absolute abundance of each unique TCRbeta CDR3 rearrangement, sequence reads were collapsed and filtered. Productive Simpson clonality was computed per sample as the square root of Simpson's diversity index over productive rearrangements. TCRdb took over this immuneACCESS table, retaining in-frame rearrangements with V and J assigned. Such tables are incomplete; in checked studies, under half of the missing clones stem from an unresolved V gene, and the remainder is unexplained. V, J and clone size derive from that table, while D and trimming were established from the DNA sequence. Counted in this sample were approximately 150,000 clones; 65% to 90% of them appeared once. Around 3.5% of the sample is taken by the ten largest.

Per the germline V gene, MDHEN is the CDR1 and SYDVKM is the CDR2. CDR3 length: 14 amino acids, cysteine to phenylalanine. The DNA shown is the 42-base CDR3, in frame from base 1. V loses 6 bases, J loses 5 bases, and the germline ends lie 16 bases apart. The sequence is built from TRBV28 and TRBJ1-1; D gene: possibly TRBD1, on 6 matching bases. The clonotype originates from a man between 65 and 85 years old with acute or convalescent COVID-19. Sample: peripheral blood. The nucleotides read TGTGCCAGCAGGCGGGGGGGGCCCTGGACTGAAGCTTTCTTT. Translated, this is CASRRGGPWTEAFF.